This is a list of T cell receptor beta chains from one sample in a study of blood T cell repertoires in COVID-19. Sequenced by immunoSEQ multiplex PCR; TCRdb stores in-frame clones only, minus some. The sample lists a few hundred thousand clones, more than 70% occurring once. The sample taken for sequencing was peripheral blood. The source is a young woman with COVID-19, enrolled during active disease. CDR3s include the opening cysteine and the closing phenylalanine or tryptophan. The D gene is left open where the match is weak. Expanded clones are given a class, and other clones once, few, many or no size at all.

abundance,j_gene,d_gene,v_gene,CDR3aa,CDR3nt
NA,TRBJ2-2,NA,TRBV4-3,CASSHSPQVNTGELFF,TGCGCCAGCAGCCATTCCCCTCAGGTGAACACCGGGGAGCTGTTTTTT
NA,TRBJ2-5,NA,TRBV6-5,CASSPRGGVQETQYF,TGTGCCAGCAGTCCACGAGGGGGGGTCCAAGAGACCCAGTACTTC
NA,TRBJ2-1,TRBD2,TRBV19,CASRSLGRKTEQFF,TGTGCCAGTAGGTCCCTCGGGAGGAAAACGGAGCAGTTCTTC
once,TRBJ2-6,NA,TRBV5-1,CASSPSSWASGANVLTF,TGCGCCAGCAGCCCTTCGAGCTGGGCCTCTGGGGCCAACGTCCTGACTTTC
NA,TRBJ2-1,TRBD2,TRBV5-6,CASSSGLAGGNEQFF,TGTGCCAGCAGCTCTGGCCTAGCGGGGGGCAATGAGCAGTTCTTC
NA,TRBJ1-2,TRBD1,TRBV19,CASTAQGTAPFGYTF,TGTGCCAGTACCGCACAGGGGACCGCGCCCTTTGGCTACACCTTC
NA,TRBJ2-5,NA,TRBV10-3,CAISESRGETQYF,TGTGCCATCAGTGAGAGCAGGGGTGAGACCCAGTACTTC
NA,TRBJ2-7,NA,TRBV3-1/TRBV3-2,CASSQDLFQGQYF,TGTGCCAGCAGCCAAGATCTATTTCAGGGTCAGTACTTC
NA,TRBJ2-1,TRBD2,TRBV4-2,CASSPGLDWYNEQFF,TGTGCCAGCAGCCCGGGACTAGATTGGTACAATGAGCAGTTCTTC
NA,TRBJ1-4,NA,TRBV7-9,CASSLVGGRGNEKLFF,TGTGCCAGCAGCTTGGTTGGGGGCCGAGGTAATGAAAAACTGTTTTTT
NA,TRBJ2-6,NA,TRBV7-9,CASLGVSGANVLTF,TGTGCCAGTTTAGGGGTCTCTGGGGCCAACGTCCTGACTTTC
NA,TRBJ1-2,TRBD1,TRBV5-6,CASSLVAGGDGRGYTF,TGTGCCAGCAGCTTGGTGGCAGGGGGAGATGGGAGGGGCTACACCTTC
NA,TRBJ2-5,TRBD1,TRBV10-3,CAISVSQGAHQETQYF,TGTGCCATCAGTGTATCACAGGGGGCCCACCAAGAGACCCAGTACTTC
once,TRBJ2-3,TRBD2,TRBV3-1/TRBV3-2,CASSHERGVSTDTQYF,TGTGCCAGCAGCCACGAGCGGGGGGTTAGCACAGATACGCAGTATTTT
NA,TRBJ2-3,TRBD2,TRBV2,CASRLGLGDTQYF,TGTGCCAGCAGGCTGGGACTAGGGGATACGCAGTATTTT
once,TRBJ1-1,TRBD1,TRBV2,CASSDRTGGTEAFF,TGTGCCAGCAGTGATCGGACAGGCGGTACTGAAGCTTTCTTT
once,TRBJ1-1,NA,TRBV5-1,CASSLYQDRGTEAFF,TGCGCCAGCAGCTTGTATCAGGATCGGGGGACTGAAGCTTTCTTT
NA,TRBJ1-3,NA,TRBV18,CASSPSRTASGNTIYF,TGTGCCAGCTCACCCAGCAGGACAGCCTCTGGAAACACCATATATTTT
NA,TRBJ2-5,NA,TRBV12-3/TRBV12-4,CASSLLTGETQYF,TGTGCCAGCAGTTTATTGACAGGAGAGACCCAGTACTTC
NA,TRBJ2-3,NA,TRBV29-1,CSVAGRNTDTQYF,TGCAGCGTTGCTGGGCGAAACACAGATACGCAGTATTTT